This T cell receptor beta chain was identified in a study of CD8+ T cells in alopecia areata. The germline gives CDR1 SGHVS, CDR2 FNYEAQ. This CDR3 spans 13 amino acids. Trimming cost V 4 bases and J 1 base, with 8 bases left between them. After isolation, RNA underwent reverse transcription to generate cDNA as the sequencing template. The protocol was immunoSEQ multiplex PCR, while the TCRdb copy is restricted to in-frame clones and leaves out a portion. The sample lists 150,000 or so clones; about 47% were seen once. The J gene is TRBJ2-7, the V gene TRBV7-6; D not resolved. The sequence derives from a human donor with alopecia areata. This sample comprised CD8+ T cells sorted from blood, obtained at week 0. The CDR3 reads CASSYRNSYEQYF. The CDR3 DNA sequence: TGTGCCAGCAGCTATAGAAATTCCTACGAGCAGTACTTC.